The 5 T cell receptor beta chains below were found in one sample sequenced in a study of cytomegalovirus exposure and HLA in healthy donors. PCR amplification relied on 60 Vbeta primers (plus 13 Jbeta primers). Assay used: immunoSEQ multiplex PCR; TCRdb lists only in-frame clones, some missing. The data contain around 200,000 clones, less than 80% of them singletons. The source material was PBMCs. All receptors derive from a girl aged 2 to 9 in good health and CMV-seronegative.

The chain has TRBV2 and TRBJ1-2, with D hard to call. Between the trimmed V and J ends, which lost 2 bases and 12 bases, there was a span of 16 bases. Germline V gene lookup returns CDR1 SNHLY and CDR2 FYNNEI. This CDR3 contains 13 residues. The CDR3 DNA reads as TGTGCCAGCAGTGAAAATAACGGGAGGTCGCACACCTTC. Its translation is CASSENNGRSHTF.

Only one count was recorded for this clone. The V call is TRBV19, the J call TRBJ2-7, with 8 nucleotides matching TRBD2. The ends lost 1 base at V and 2 bases at J; junction bases unmatched: 13. The CDR3 has 18 residues. Germline V gene data show CDR1 as LNHDA and CDR2 as SQIVND (reference sequence). The CDR3, as DNA: TGTGCCAGTAGTATAGCCCTCTTGACGGGAGGGGGGACCTACGAGCAGTACTTC. It specifies CASSIALLTGGGTYEQYF. Supplemented by reference TRBV19 and TRBJ2-7, the full variable domain reads DGGITQSPKYLFRKEGQNVTLSCEQNLNHDAMYWYRQDPGQGLRLIYYSQIVNDFQKGDIAEGYSVSREKKESFPLTVTSAQKNPTAFYLCASSIALLTGGGTYEQYFGPGTRLTVT.

The chain uses TRBV5-1 and TRBJ1-4; the match to TRBD1 covers 8 bases. V gave up 4 bases and J gave up 0 bases; unmatched junction bases: 8. From germline, CDR1 is SGHRS and CDR2 YFSETQ. There are 17 residues in the CDR3. As DNA, the CDR3 is TGCGCCAGCAGCCCAGGGGGCTTGGAAGCAACTAATGAAAAACTGTTTTTT. As protein: CASSPGGLEATNEKLFF.

The rearrangement links TRBV5-4 to TRBJ1-4, with D tentatively TRBD1 (6 bases). The CDR3 has 13 amino acids. Germline V gene sequence: CDR1 SGHNT, CDR2 YYREEE (reference sequence). V dropped 2 bases and J dropped 6 bases, with 8 bases sitting between them. CDR3 DNA sequence: TGTGCCAGCAGCTTCTGGACAGATGAAAAACTGTTTTTT. This sequence encodes CASSFWTDEKLFF.

In its sample, this clone was seen a few times. No conserved phenylalanine or tryptophan is present at the end of the CDR3, so a read error is the likely explanation. Because the CDR3's place on the DNA is in doubt, the DNA is left out and the CDR3 is given as listed by TCRdb. The CDR3 loop is CASNCRERI. The chain recombines TRBV6-1 with TRBJ2-7; the table's D gene call, TRBD2, was not cross checked with the DNA. From its first to its last residue, the CDR3 has 9 amino acids. CDR1 MNHNS and CDR2 SASEGT come from the germline V gene.